A single sample gave rise to the 32 T cell receptor beta chains below, sequenced in a study of T-cell memory formation after mild COVID-19. MiXCR, run by TCRdb on the 5' RACE reads, gives a single entry per CDR3 protein. The sample holds roughly 450,000 distinct CDR3 sequences, about 20% seen once. The sequenced material came from PBMCs or a T cell subset sorted from them (not recorded which). All receptors come from an adult woman who had mild COVID-19 (a few samples of this study predate the infection). Cell type and time point are not known.

This clonotype has a handful of counts. The chain couples TRBV12-3 or TRBV12-4 to TRBJ1-1; 7 nucleotides agree with TRBD1. CDR3 length: 13 residues. V gave up 6 bases and J gave up 3 bases; unmatched junction bases: 4. The CDR3 DNA follows: TGTGCCAGCAGCGACAGGGTTGACACTGAAGCTTTCTTT. Translating gives CASSDRVDTEAFF.

This clonotype has just a few counts. This chain uses TRBV27 with TRBJ2-3, with D uncertain. The V gene lost 0 bases and the J gene lost 5 bases, with 9 bases spanning the gap. Per germline, CDR1 MNHEY and CDR2 SMNVEV (reference sequence). The CDR3 is 14 amino acids. The CDR3 DNA reads TGTGCCAGCAGTTTATCTAGGATTCGAGATACGCAGTATTTT. Translating it yields CASSLSRIRDTQYF.

This clonotype was seen only a few times. Written as DNA, the CDR3 is TGTGCCACCAGCGCGGGAGCGTTTGAGCAGTTCTTC. Its protein is CATSAGAFEQFF. This rearrangement joins TRBV15 to TRBJ2-1, with TRBD2 matching over 7 bases. J lost 9 bases, V lost 5 bases, and 4 bases had no gene match. The germline gives CDR1 LNHNV, CDR2 YYDKDF (reference sequence). This CDR3 region has 12 residues.

The CDR3 sequence is CASSQRWTPDSGYTF. The CDR3 DNA reads TGTGCCAGCAGCCAAAGATGGACCCCGGACAGCGGCTACACCTTC. The rearrangement links TRBV3-1 to TRBJ1-2; D is possibly TRBD1 (6 bases). V lost 2 bases and J 8 bases, leaving 18 bases between the germline ends. The CDR3 is made up of 15 amino acids. In germline, CDR1 is LGHDT, CDR2 YNNKEL (reference sequence).

This clonotype was found a few times. The genes are TRBV20-1 and TRBJ2-5; the D gene could be TRBD1 or TRBD2 (5 bases each). The CDR3 runs 15 residues. Germline V CDR1 and CDR2: DFQATT, SNEGSKA (reference sequence). V shed 2 bases and J shed 6 bases, with 19 bases lying between them. For the CDR3, the DNA is TGCAGTGCTAGAACCGACGTGTCGGGACGCAAGACCCAGTACTTC. Its protein product is CSARTDVSGRKTQYF.

This clonotype occurred a few times. The chain has TRBV18 and TRBJ1-2; no definite D call. CDR3 size: 16 residues. CDR1 KGHSH and CDR2 LQKENI come from the germline V gene. V was cut by 6 bases and J by 5 bases, with 22 bases left in between. CDR3 in amino acids: CASSDDGDRLEYGYTF. CDR3 bases: TGTGCCAGCTCTGACGACGGGGATCGGTTAGAATATGGCTACACCTTC.

The genes are TRBV29-1 and TRBJ1-1; 10 nucleotides agree with TRBD1. CDR1 SQVTM and CDR2 ANQGSEA come from the germline V gene. The CDR3 length is 15 residues. The V gene end was trimmed by 6 bases and the J gene end by 4 bases; junction bases not matched to a gene: 11. CDR3 residues: CSVGETGGMGTEAFF. Here the CDR3 DNA reads TGCAGCGTCGGAGAGACAGGGGGCATGGGCACTGAAGCTTTCTTT.

DNA for the CDR3: TGCAGCGTTGAATTTGGGCTCTCCGTGAGTGGCTACACCTTC. Its translation is CSVEFGLSVSGYTF. This rearrangement joins TRBV29-1 to TRBJ1-2; the D is unclear. Per germline, CDR1 SQVTM and CDR2 ANQGSEA. Trimming pared 2 bases from V and 7 bases from J, leaving 17 bases between. The CDR3 sequence is 14 residues long.

The V call is TRBV11-2, the J call TRBJ1-2; D gene unclear. This CDR3 comprises 17 residues. V was trimmed by 2 bases and J by 3 bases, leaving 19 bases between them. Per germline, CDR1 SGHAT and CDR2 FQNNGV. The CDR3 loop is CASSLRRVGQTHYGYTF. CDR3 DNA sequence: TGTGCCAGCAGCTTAAGACGTGTGGGTCAGACACACTATGGCTACACCTTC. The full variable domain, rest sourced from reference TRBV11-2 and TRBJ1-2, is EAGVAQSPRYKIIEKRQSVAFWCNPISGHATLYWYQQILGQGPKLLIQFQNNGVVDDSQLPKDRFSAERLKGVDSTLKIQPAKLEDSAVYLCASSLRRVGQTHYGYTFGSGTRLTVV.

This clonotype was detected a few times. V usage is TRBV24-1 and J usage is TRBJ2-2, with D uncertain. The CDR3 has 12 residues. Germline V gene data show CDR1 as KGHDR and CDR2 as SFDVKD. Trimming removed 5 bases at V and 5 bases at J, with 5 bases between. Here the CDR3 reads CATSGGTGELFF. As DNA, the CDR3 is TGTGCCACCAGTGGGGGTACCGGGGAGCTGTTTTTT.

Ten or more counts support this clonotype. V is TRBV27 and J is TRBJ2-3; 11 bases are a match to TRBD1. From germline, CDR1 is MNHEY and CDR2 SMNVEV (reference sequence). The CDR3 loop spans 18 amino acids. The J segment lost 3 bases and the V segment lost 7 bases, leaving 15 bases of the junction unmatched. The CDR3: CASTWTGGSLLPTDTQYF. For the CDR3, the DNA is TGTGCCAGCACTTGGACAGGGGGCTCCCTACTTCCGACAGATACGCAGTATTTT.

At least ten counts were recorded for this clonotype. The chain recombines TRBV7-3 with TRBJ2-3; no definite D call. V lost 5 bases to trimming and J lost 8 bases, with 14 bases between them. The CDR3 extends over 13 amino acids. CDR1 and CDR2 (germline): SGHTA, FQGTGA. The CDR3 DNA reads TGTGCCAGCAGCCCCGGAGCAAGCGTTACGCAGTATTTT. Its translation: CASSPGASVTQYF.

This chain joins TRBV12-3 or TRBV12-4 and TRBJ2-6; 8 bases are shared with TRBD1. V shed 7 bases and J 0 bases; nucleotides not matched to a gene: 8. This CDR3 spans 17 amino acids. DNA of the CDR3: TGTGCCAGCACCCTCCGGGACAGGCGCTCTGGGGCCAACGTCCTGACTTTC. Its protein is CASTLRDRRSGANVLTF.

The chain has TRBV7-9 and TRBJ1-5; no definite D call. Germline V gene sequence: CDR1 SEHNR, CDR2 FQNEAQ (reference sequence). Trimming cost V 3 bases and J 7 bases, with 7 bases left between them. The CDR3 has 12 residues. The CDR3 nucleotides are TGTGCCAGCAGCTTGTTGTGGCAGCCCCAGCATTTT. This translates into CASSLLWQPQHF.

The chain carries TRBV14 and TRBJ2-7; D is perhaps TRBD1 (6 bases). From germline, CDR1 is SGHDN and CDR2 FVKESK. Trimming removed 5 bases at V and 2 bases at J, with 10 bases between. The CDR3 is 13 residues long. CDR3 protein: CASSWTATYEQYF. The CDR3 DNA is TGTGCCAGCAGCTGGACAGCGACCTACGAGCAGTACTTC. The full variable domain, with the rest looked up from reference TRBV14 and TRBJ2-7, is EAGVTQFPSHSVIEKGQTVTLRCDPISGHDNLYWYRRVMGKEIKFLLHFVKESKQDESGMPNNRFLAERTGGTYSTLKVQPAELEDSGVYFCASSWTATYEQYFGPGTRLTVT.

This clonotype was counted between two and nine times. V and J are TRBV9 and TRBJ2-1; D is perhaps TRBD2 (5 bases). V was pared by 5 bases and J by 7 bases, with 16 bases between. This CDR3 is built from 14 residues. Germline V gene data show CDR1 as SGDLS and CDR2 as YYNGEE. CDR3 coding DNA: TGTGCCAGCAGTCCCGGACTTACCTTAAATGAGCAGTTCTTC. Protein: CASSPGLTLNEQFF. The full variable domain, completed using reference TRBV9 and TRBJ2-1, is DSGVTQTPKHLITATGQRVTLRCSPRSGDLSVYWYQQSLDQGLQFLIQYYNGEERAKGNILERFSAQQFPDLHSELNLSSLELGDSALYFCASSPGLTLNEQFFGPGTRLTVL.

V and J are TRBV30 and TRBJ2-2; D remains ambiguous. Between the trimmed V and J ends, which lost 5 bases and 1 base, there was a span of 5 bases. This CDR3 contains 12 residues. Germline-derived CDR1 and CDR2 are GTSNPN and SVGIG (reference sequence). CDR3 residues: CAWPGNTGELFF. CDR3 coding DNA: TGTGCCTGGCCTGGGAACACCGGGGAGCTGTTTTTT.

This clonotype occurred a few times. This rearrangement joins TRBV7-9 to TRBJ2-1, with TRBD1 as a possible D gene (5 bases). Trimming pared 5 bases from V and 6 bases from J, leaving 23 bases between. Germline V gives CDR1 SEHNR, CDR2 FQNEAQ (reference sequence). The CDR3 is 17 amino acids. CDR3 region: CASSPTLGLVGSNEQFF. In DNA form, the CDR3 reads TGTGCCAGCAGCCCAACTCTGGGGCTAGTCGGCAGCAATGAGCAGTTCTTC.

This clonotype was seen ten or more times. This chain links TRBV12-3 or TRBV12-4 with TRBJ2-1; no clear D. This CDR3 contains 13 residues. The V gene lost 8 bases and the J gene lost 8 bases, with 16 bases spanning the gap. The CDR3 region has the DNA TGTGCCAGCGCCCGATCCTACTCGGATGAGCAGTTCTTC. Translated, it gives CASARSYSDEQFF.

This chain uses TRBV2 with TRBJ2-1; the D gene could be TRBD1 or TRBD2 (5 bases each). Trimming pared 7 bases from V and 7 bases from J, leaving 17 bases between. The CDR3 runs to 14 residues. Per the germline V gene, CDR1 is SNHLY and CDR2 is FYNNEI. The CDR3 here is CASTGYGAWNEQFF. The CDR3, as DNA: TGTGCCAGCACGGGATACGGGGCTTGGAATGAGCAGTTCTTC.

This clonotype was recorded a few times. CDR3: CSANPPAGGAYEQYF. The CDR3 DNA reads as TGCAGTGCTAACCCCCCGGCAGGGGGGGCCTACGAGCAGTACTTC. V usage is TRBV20-1 and J usage is TRBJ2-7; D possibly matches TRBD1 or TRBD2 (7 bases each). Germline CDR1 reads DFQATT; CDR2 reads SNEGSKA (reference sequence). The CDR3 totals 15 residues. Trimming cost V 4 bases and J 2 bases, with 18 bases left between them.

A few counts support this clonotype. V and J are TRBV7-3 and TRBJ1-2, with a possible D match to TRBD1 (5 bases). CDR3 length: 14 residues. Trimming took off 5 bases at V and 3 bases at J, with 13 bases between the two ends. CDR1 SGHTA and CDR2 FQGTGA come from the germline V gene. The CDR3 coding sequence is TGTGCCAGCAGCCGGGGTCGGGGCGACTATGGCTACACCTTC. Amino acids: CASSRGRGDYGYTF.

The chain is built from TRBV20-1 and TRBJ2-7, with a weak D call TRBD1 (5 bases). Trimming cost V 6 bases and J 2 bases, with 8 bases left between them. The CDR3 has 11 residues. Germline loops: CDR1 DFQATT, CDR2 SNEGSKA (reference sequence). The DNA for the CDR3 is TGCAGTGCGAAGGACACCTACGAGCAGTACTTC. It is translated as CSAKDTYEQYF.

This clonotype was found a few times. The genes are TRBV5-1 and TRBJ1-3; 7 positions agree with TRBD1. From germline, CDR1 is SGHRS and CDR2 YFSETQ. V lost 0 bases, J lost 4 bases, and 10 bases stayed unmatched. CDR3 size: 17 residues. Written as DNA, the CDR3 is TGCGCCAGCAGCTTGGGAACCGACAGGGCAGGAGGAAACACCATATATTTT. Translated: CASSLGTDRAGGNTIYF.

The chain recombines TRBV7-9 with TRBJ2-1; D tentatively reads TRBD1 or TRBD2 (5 bases each). Trimming stripped 4 bases from V and 4 bases from J, with 20 bases between. Germline V gene lookup returns CDR1 SEHNR and CDR2 FQNEAQ (reference sequence). The CDR3 runs to 17 residues. CDR3 amino acids: CASSSPWRGEDYNEQFF. CDR3 DNA: TGTGCCAGCAGCTCCCCGTGGCGAGGGGAAGATTACAATGAGCAGTTCTTC.

This clonotype occurred a few times. V gene TRBV2 combines with J gene TRBJ2-7; D perhaps matches TRBD2 (6 bases). This CDR3 comprises 14 residues. Germline CDR1 SNHLY, CDR2 FYNNEI. V shed 3 bases and J shed 3 bases, with 12 bases lying between them. The CDR3 DNA sequence: TGTGCCAGCAGTGATGAATTAGCGGTCTACGAGCAGTACTTC. It specifies CASSDELAVYEQYF.

The chain couples TRBV30 to TRBJ2-1, with no clear D. This CDR3 is built from 13 residues. V lost 0 bases and J lost 10, with 13 bases in between. Germline V lookup: CDR1 GTSNPN, CDR2 SVGIG (reference sequence). CDR3 bases: TGTGCCTGGAGTGTATCGGCGTCCGTGGAGCAGTTCTTC. It encodes CAWSVSASVEQFF.

The rearrangement links TRBV6-5 to TRBJ2-2, with 10 nucleotides matching TRBD1. V was pared by 2 bases and J by 3 bases, with 0 bases of the junction left unmatched. Per the germline V gene, CDR1 is MNHEY and CDR2 is SVGAGI. This CDR3 contains 15 residues. The CDR3 region is CASSYGTGDTGELFF. CDR3 coding DNA: TGTGCCAGCAGTTACGGGACAGGGGACACCGGGGAGCTGTTTTTT.

This clonotype was counted a few times. V gene TRBV7-9 combines with J gene TRBJ2-2, with D unclear. The length of the CDR3 is 13 residues. The V and J ends lost 5 bases and 3 bases respectively, with 7 bases between them. CDR1 is SEHNR, CDR2 FQNEAQ, per germline (reference sequence). CDR3 DNA: TGTGCCAGCAGCGTACCCGACACCGGGGAGCTGTTTTTT. Translation gives CASSVPDTGELFF.

The V and J genes are TRBV14 and TRBJ2-1; TRBD2 agrees at 10 bases. This CDR3 is 18 amino acids long. CDR1 is SGHDN, CDR2 FVKESK, per germline. J gave up 6 bases and V 4 bases, and 15 bases lay outside the gene matches. The CDR3 loop reads CASSPLVGLAGVGNEQFF. The CDR3 DNA follows: TGTGCCAGCAGCCCCCTCGTTGGGCTAGCGGGAGTTGGCAATGAGCAGTTCTTC. The whole variable domain, remainder taken from reference TRBV14 and TRBJ2-1, is EAGVTQFPSHSVIEKGQTVTLRCDPISGHDNLYWYRRVMGKEIKFLLHFVKESKQDESGMPNNRFLAERTGGTYSTLKVQPAELEDSGVYFCASSPLVGLAGVGNEQFFGPGTRLTVL.

The chain combines TRBV7-7 with TRBJ1-1; D unresolved. CDR1 is SSHAT, CDR2 FNYEAQ, per germline (reference sequence). The ends were cut back, 5 bases at V and 3 bases at J, with 10 bases in the middle. The CDR3 covers 13 residues. CDR3 sequence reads: CASSISVDTEAFF. The CDR3, as DNA: TGTGCCAGCAGCATCTCCGTGGACACTGAAGCTTTCTTT.

This clonotype turned up a few times. The chain links TRBV7-6 to TRBJ2-3; 10 nucleotides align to TRBD2. CDR3 length equals 13 residues. Germline trimming cut 5 bases from V and 14 bases from J; bases unmatched to any gene: 10. CDR1 and CDR2 from the germline V gene are SGHVS and FNYEAQ. The CDR3 DNA reads TGTGCCAGCAGCCCCATCGGGACTAGCGTGCCGTATTTT. Protein product: CASSPIGTSVPYF. Complete variable domain (other parts from reference TRBV7-6 and TRBJ2-3): GAGVSQSPRYKVTKRGQDVALRCDPISGHVSLYWYRQALGQGPEFLTYFNYEAQQDKSGLPNDRFSAERPEGSISTLTIQRTEQRDSAMYRCASSPIGTSVPYFGPGTRLTVL.